This note documents a single T cell receptor beta chain sequence. These data are taken from a study of CD8+ T cells in alopecia areata. The treatment here: oral pan-JAK inhibitor, 5-10 mg twice daily. Germline CDR1 and CDR2: MGHRA and YSYEKL. Trimming cost V 0 bases and J 1 base, with 4 bases left between them. The CDR3 is 13 amino acids. Extracted RNA was reverse transcribed into cDNA, the sequencing template. Assay: immunoSEQ multiplex PCR; the TCRdb copy retains only in-frame clones and omits some. The sample has around 99,000 clones, less than 90% seen once; the top ten hold under 25%. Sequences were derived from CD8+ T cells sorted from blood, sampled at week 24, from a patient treated with tofacitinib. The sequence was collected from a human donor with alopecia areata. The V and J genes are TRBV4-1 and TRBJ2-7; D remains ambiguous. The CDR3 DNA is TGCGCCAGCAGCCAAGATCATTCCTACGAGCAGTACTTC. Its protein product is CASSQDHSYEQYF.